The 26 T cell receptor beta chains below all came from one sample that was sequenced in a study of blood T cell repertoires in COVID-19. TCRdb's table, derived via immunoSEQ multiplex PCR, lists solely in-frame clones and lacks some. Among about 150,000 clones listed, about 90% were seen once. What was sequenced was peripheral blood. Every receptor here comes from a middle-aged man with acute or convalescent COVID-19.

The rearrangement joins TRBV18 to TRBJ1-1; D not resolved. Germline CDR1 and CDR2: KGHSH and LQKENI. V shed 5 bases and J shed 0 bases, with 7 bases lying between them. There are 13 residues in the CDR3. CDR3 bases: TGTGCCAGCTCAATAGTTCTGAACACTGAAGCTTTCTTT. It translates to CASSIVLNTEAFF. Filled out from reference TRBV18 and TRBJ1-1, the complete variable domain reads NAGVMQNPRHLVRRRGQEARLRCSPMKGHSHVYWYRQLPEEGLKFMVYLQKENIIDESGMPKERFSAEFPKEGPSILRIQQVVRGDSAAYFCASSIVLNTEAFFGQGTRLTVV.

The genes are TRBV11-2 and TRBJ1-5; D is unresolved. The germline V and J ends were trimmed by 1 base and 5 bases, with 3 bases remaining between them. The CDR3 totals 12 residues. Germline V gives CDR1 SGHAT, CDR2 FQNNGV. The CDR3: CASSLGDQPQHF. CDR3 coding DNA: TGTGCCAGCAGCTTAGGCGATCAGCCCCAGCATTTT.

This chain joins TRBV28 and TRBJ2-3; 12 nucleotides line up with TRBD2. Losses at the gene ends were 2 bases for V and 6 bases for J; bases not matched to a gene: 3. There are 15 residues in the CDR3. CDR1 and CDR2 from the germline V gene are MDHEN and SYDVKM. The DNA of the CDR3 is TGTGCCAGCAGTTTAGCTAGCGGGGGGGTGGATACGCAGTATTTT. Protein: CASSLASGGVDTQYF. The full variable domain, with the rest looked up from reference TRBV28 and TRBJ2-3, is DVKVTQSSRYLVKRTGEKVFLECVQDMDHENMFWYRQDPGLGLRLIYFSYDVKMKEKGDIPEGYSVSREKKERFSLILESASTNQTSMYLCASSLASGGVDTQYFGPGTRLTVL.

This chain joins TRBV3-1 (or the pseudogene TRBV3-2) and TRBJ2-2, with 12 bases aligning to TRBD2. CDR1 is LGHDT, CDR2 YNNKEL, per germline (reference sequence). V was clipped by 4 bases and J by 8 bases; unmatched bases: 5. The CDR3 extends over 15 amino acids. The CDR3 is CASSPTSGRSGELFF. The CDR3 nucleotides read TGTGCCAGCAGCCCGACTAGCGGGAGATCTGGGGAGCTGTTTTTT.

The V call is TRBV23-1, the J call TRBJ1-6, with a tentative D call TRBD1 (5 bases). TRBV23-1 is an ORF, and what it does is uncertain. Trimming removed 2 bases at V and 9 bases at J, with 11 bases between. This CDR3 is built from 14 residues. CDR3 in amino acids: CASSQTRECSPLHF. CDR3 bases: TGCGCCAGCAGTCAAACCAGGGAATGTTCACCCCTCCACTTT.

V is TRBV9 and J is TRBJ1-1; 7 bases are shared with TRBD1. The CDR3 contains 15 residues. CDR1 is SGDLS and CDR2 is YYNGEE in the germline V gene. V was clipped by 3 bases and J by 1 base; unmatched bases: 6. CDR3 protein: CASSAPGTANTEAFF. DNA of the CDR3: TGTGCCAGCAGCGCCCCCGGGACAGCGAACACTGAAGCTTTCTTT.

CDR3 residues: CASSVGVGPPYGYTF. The CDR3 nucleotides are TGTGCCAGCAGCGTAGGGGTGGGCCCCCCTTATGGCTACACCTTC. V is TRBV9 and J is TRBJ1-2; D gene uncertain. Per germline, CDR1 SGDLS and CDR2 YYNGEE. Between the trimmed V and J ends, which lost 0 bases and 5 bases, there was a span of 14 bases. The CDR3 length is 15 residues.

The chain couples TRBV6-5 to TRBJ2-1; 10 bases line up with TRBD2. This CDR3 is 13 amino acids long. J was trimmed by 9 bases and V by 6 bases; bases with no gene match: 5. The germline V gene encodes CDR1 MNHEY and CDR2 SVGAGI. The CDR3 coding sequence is TGTGCCAGCAGGAGCGGGAGGGTTACTGAGCAGTTCTTC. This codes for CASRSGRVTEQFF.

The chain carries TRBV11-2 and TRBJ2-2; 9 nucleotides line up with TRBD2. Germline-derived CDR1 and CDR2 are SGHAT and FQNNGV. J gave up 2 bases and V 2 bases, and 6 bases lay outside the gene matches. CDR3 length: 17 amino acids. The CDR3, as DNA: TGTGCCAGCAGCTTATGGCCTAGCGGGGCTAACACCGGGGAGCTGTTTTTT. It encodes CASSLWPSGANTGELFF.

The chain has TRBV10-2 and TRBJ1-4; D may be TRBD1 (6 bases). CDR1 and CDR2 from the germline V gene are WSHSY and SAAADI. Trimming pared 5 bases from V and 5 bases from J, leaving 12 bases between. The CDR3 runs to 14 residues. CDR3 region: CASSLRGRNEKLFF. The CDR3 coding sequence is TGCGCCAGCAGTCTCAGGGGAAGAAATGAAAAACTGTTTTTT.

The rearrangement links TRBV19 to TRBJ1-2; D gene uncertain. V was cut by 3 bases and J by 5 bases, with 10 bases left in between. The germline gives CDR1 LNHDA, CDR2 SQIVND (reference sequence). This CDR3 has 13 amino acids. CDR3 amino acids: CASSMIDLYGYTF. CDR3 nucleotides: TGTGCCAGTAGTATGATCGACTTATATGGCTACACCTTC.

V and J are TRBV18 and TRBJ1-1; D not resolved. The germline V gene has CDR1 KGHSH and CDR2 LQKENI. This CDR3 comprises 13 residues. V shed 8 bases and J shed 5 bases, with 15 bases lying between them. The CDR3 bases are TGTGCCAGCACCTTCACCCGTGAGACTGAAGCTTTCTTT. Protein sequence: CASTFTRETEAFF.

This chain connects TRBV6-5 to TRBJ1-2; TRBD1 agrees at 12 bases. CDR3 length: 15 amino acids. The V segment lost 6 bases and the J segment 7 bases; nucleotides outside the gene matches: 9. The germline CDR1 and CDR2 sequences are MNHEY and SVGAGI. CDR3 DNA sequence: TGTGCCAGCAGCCCCCCGGGACAGGGGGCTGGTGGCTACACCTTC. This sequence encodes CASSPPGQGAGGYTF.

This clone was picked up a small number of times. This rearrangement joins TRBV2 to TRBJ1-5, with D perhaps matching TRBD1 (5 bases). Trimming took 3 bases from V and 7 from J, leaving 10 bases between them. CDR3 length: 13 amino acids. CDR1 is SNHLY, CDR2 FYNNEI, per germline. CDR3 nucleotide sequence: TGTGCCAGCAGTGATCAGGGTGCCCAGCCCCAGCATTTT. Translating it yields CASSDQGAQPQHF.

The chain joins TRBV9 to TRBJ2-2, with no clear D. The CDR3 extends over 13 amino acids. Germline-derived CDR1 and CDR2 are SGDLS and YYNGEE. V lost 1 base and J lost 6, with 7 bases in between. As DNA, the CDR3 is TGTGCCAGCAGCGTACTAGATTCCGGGGAGCTGTTTTTT. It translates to CASSVLDSGELFF. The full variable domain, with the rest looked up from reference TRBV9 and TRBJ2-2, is DSGVTQTPKHLITATGQRVTLRCSPRSGDLSVYWYQQSLDQGLQFLIQYYNGEERAKGNILERFSAQQFPDLHSELNLSSLELGDSALYFCASSVLDSGELFFGEGSRLTVL.

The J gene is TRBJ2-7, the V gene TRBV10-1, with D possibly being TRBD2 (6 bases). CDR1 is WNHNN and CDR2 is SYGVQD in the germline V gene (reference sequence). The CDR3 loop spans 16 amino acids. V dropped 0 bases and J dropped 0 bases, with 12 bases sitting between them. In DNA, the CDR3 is TGCGCCAGCAGTGAGTCGCTGGCGGGAAGCTCCTACGAGCAGTACTTC. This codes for CASSESLAGSSYEQYF.

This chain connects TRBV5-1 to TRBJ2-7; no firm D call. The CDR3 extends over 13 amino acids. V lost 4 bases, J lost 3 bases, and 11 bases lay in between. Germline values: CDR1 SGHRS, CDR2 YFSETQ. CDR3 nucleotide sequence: TGCGCCAGCAGCCCGACTGATGACTACGAGCAGTACTTC. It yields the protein CASSPTDDYEQYF. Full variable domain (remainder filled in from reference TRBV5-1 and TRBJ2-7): KAGVTQTPRYLIKTRGQQVTLSCSPISGHRSVSWYQQTPGQGLQFLFEYFSETQRNKGNFPGRFSGRQFSNSRSEMNVSTLELGDSALYLCASSPTDDYEQYFGPGTRLTVT.

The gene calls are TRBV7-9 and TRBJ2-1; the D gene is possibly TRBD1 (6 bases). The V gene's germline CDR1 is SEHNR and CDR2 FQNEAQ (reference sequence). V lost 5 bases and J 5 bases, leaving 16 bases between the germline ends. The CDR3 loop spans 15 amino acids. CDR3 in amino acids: CASSKDSRSNNEQFF. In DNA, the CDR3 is TGTGCCAGCAGCAAGGACAGTAGGTCAAACAATGAGCAGTTCTTC.

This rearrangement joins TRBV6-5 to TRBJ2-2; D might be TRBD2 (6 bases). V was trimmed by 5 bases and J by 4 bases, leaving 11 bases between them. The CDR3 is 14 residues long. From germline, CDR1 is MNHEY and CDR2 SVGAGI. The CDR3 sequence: CASSLQGGTGELFF. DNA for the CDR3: TGTGCCAGCAGTCTGCAGGGAGGCACCGGGGAGCTGTTTTTT.

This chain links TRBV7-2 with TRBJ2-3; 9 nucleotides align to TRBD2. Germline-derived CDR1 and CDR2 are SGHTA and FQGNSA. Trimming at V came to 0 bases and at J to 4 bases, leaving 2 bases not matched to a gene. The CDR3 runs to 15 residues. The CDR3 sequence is CASSLASGRADTQYF. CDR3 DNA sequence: TGTGCCAGCAGCTTAGCTAGCGGGAGAGCAGATACGCAGTATTTT.

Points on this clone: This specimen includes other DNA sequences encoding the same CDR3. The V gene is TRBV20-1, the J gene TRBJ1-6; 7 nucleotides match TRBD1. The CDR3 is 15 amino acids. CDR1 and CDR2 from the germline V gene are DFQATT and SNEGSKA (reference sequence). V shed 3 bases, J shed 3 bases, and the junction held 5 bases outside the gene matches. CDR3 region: CSASPGGSYNSPLHF. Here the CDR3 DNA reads TGCAGTGCTAGTCCAGGGGGGAGCTATAATTCACCCCTCCACTTT.

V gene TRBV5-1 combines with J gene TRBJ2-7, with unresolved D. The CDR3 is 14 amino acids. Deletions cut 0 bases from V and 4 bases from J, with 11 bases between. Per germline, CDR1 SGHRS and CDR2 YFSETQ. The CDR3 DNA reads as TGCGCCAGCAGCTTGGGATACACGGAGTACGAGCAGTACTTC. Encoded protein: CASSLGYTEYEQYF.

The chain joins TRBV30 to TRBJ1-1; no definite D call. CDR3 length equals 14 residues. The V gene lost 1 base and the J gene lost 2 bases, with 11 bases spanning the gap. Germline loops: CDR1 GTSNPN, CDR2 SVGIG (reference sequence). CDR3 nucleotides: TGTGCCTGGAGTGACACCGGGATCAACACTGAAGCTTTCTTT. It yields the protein CAWSDTGINTEAFF.

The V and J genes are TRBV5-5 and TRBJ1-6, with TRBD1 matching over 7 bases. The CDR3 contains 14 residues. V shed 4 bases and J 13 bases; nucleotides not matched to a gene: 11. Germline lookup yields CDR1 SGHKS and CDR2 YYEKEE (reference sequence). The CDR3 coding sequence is TGTGCCAGCAGCCAGGACAGGAGAGTTCACCCCCTCCACTTT. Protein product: CASSQDRRVHPLHF. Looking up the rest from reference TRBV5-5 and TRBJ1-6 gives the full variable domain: DAGVTQSPTHLIKTRGQQVTLRCSPISGHKSVSWYQQVLGQGPQFIFQYYEKEERGRGNFPDRFSARQFPNYSSELNVNALLLGDSALYLCASSQDRRVHPLHFGNGTRLTVT.

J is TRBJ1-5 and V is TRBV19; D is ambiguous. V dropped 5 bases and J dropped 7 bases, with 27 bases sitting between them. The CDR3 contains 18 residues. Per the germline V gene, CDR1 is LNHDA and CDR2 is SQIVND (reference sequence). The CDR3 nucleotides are TGTGCCAGTAGTGAGCTTCTGTCAGGAACCCGAGGGAAGCAGCCCCAGCATTTT. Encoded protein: CASSELLSGTRGKQPQHF.

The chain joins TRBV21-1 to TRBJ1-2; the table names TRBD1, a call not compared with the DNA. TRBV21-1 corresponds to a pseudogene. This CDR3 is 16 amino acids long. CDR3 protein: CASSKDTGSKNYGYTF. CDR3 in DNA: TGTGCCAGCAGCAAAGATACAGGCAGTAAAAACTATGGCTACACCTTC.